This entry lists 23 T cell receptor beta chains sequenced from one sample in a study of regulatory T cells in long-lasting Graves disease. Noted time point: newly diagnosed GD, antithyroid drugs for less than 3 months. Generation of the TCR library employed RNA extracted from PBMCs. Researchers made TCR beta libraries by using iRepertoire HTBI primers and running Arm-PCR on CDR3 regions. TCRdb called the multiplex PCR reads again in MiXCR, with one record for every CDR3 protein. Among 380,000 or so distinct CDR3 sequences, 16% were seen once, and the ten largest hold 20%. This sample was also put to use in a study of T cells in Graves' hyperthyroidism and ophthalmopathy.

Sequenced here: peripheral blood mononuclear cells (PBMCs), sampled at new diagnosis, from a patient treated with antithyroid drugs. These receptors originate from a woman aged 18-35 years with Graves disease.

This clonotype appeared many times. The chain uses TRBV5-1 and TRBJ2-3, with 7 bases fitting TRBD2. Germline V gene lookup returns CDR1 SGHRS and CDR2 YFSETQ. Trimming took 1 base from V and 3 from J; bases not matched to a gene: 5. This CDR3 is built from 15 residues. The CDR3, as DNA: TGCGCCAGCAGCTTGACGGGAGGCGGTACAGATACGCAGTATTTT. Translated, it gives CASSLTGGGTDTQYF.

The chain carries TRBV5-6 and TRBJ1-3; TRBD1 matches 7 bases. Losses at the gene ends were 0 bases for V and 4 bases for J; bases not matched to a gene: 4. CDR3 size: 15 residues. Germline V gene sequence: CDR1 SGHDT, CDR2 YYEEEE. The CDR3 nucleotides are TGTGCCAGCAGCTTGGAAGGGGGCGAAGGAAACACCATATATTTT. Encoded protein: CASSLEGGEGNTIYF.

In its sample, this clonotype was seen once. J is TRBJ2-3 and V is TRBV20-1; D remains unclear. The germline V and J ends were trimmed by 6 bases and 6 bases, with 10 bases remaining between them. This CDR3 contains 11 residues. Per the germline V gene, CDR1 is DFQATT and CDR2 is SNEGSKA (reference sequence). CDR3 bases: TGCAGTGCCGACCACCAGGATACGCAGTATTTT. Protein: CSADHQDTQYF.

This clonotype appeared many times. The chain employs TRBV6-1 and TRBJ1-5; no firm D call. The V end lost 8 bases, the J end lost 2 bases, and 13 bases lay between the germline ends. Germline V gene data show CDR1 as MNHNS and CDR2 as SASEGT. The CDR3 contains 14 residues. As DNA, the CDR3 is TGTGCCAGCTGGTTCGGCTGGGGCAATCAGCCCCAGCATTTT. This encodes CASWFGWGNQPQHF.

This clonotype was seen at least ten times. The gene calls are TRBV15 and TRBJ2-3; maybe TRBD2 (6 bases). Trimming pared 1 base from V and 0 bases from J, leaving 11 bases between. CDR1 LNHNV and CDR2 YYDKDF come from the germline V gene (reference sequence). The CDR3 sequence is 16 residues long. DNA of the CDR3: TGTGCCACCAGCAGAGCCCCTAGCGCTAGCACAGATACGCAGTATTTT. Translation: CATSRAPSASTDTQYF. Full variable domain (outside the CDR3, taken from reference TRBV15 and TRBJ2-3): DAMVIQNPRYQVTQFGKPVTLSCSQTLNHNVMYWYQQKSSQAPKLLFHYYDKDFNNEADTPDNFQSRRPNTSFCFLDIRSPGLGDTAMYLCATSRAPSASTDTQYFGPGTRLTVL.

This clonotype was seen only a few times. The chain is built from TRBV2 and TRBJ2-7, with D perhaps assigned TRBD1 or TRBD2 (5 bases each). Trimming took 4 bases from V and 2 from J, leaving 12 bases between them. This CDR3 is built from 14 residues. In germline, CDR1 is SNHLY, CDR2 FYNNEI. Here the CDR3 DNA reads TGTGCCAGCAGTGCTGGGACGGCAACCTACGAGCAGTACTTC. As protein: CASSAGTATYEQYF.

Remarks on this clonotype: One end of the junction does not line up with germline, which may come from a read error. The chain combines TRBV12-3 or TRBV12-4 with TRBJ1-1; no reliable D call. This CDR3 region has 13 residues. CDR3 loop: CASITPGPGTPSF. In DNA form, the CDR3 reads TGTGCCAGCATCACCCCGGGCCCAGGCACCCCTTCCTTT.

The chain couples TRBV4-1 to TRBJ2-7; D is uncertain. CDR1 is MGHRA, CDR2 YSYEKL, per germline. V gave up 4 bases and J gave up 0 bases, with 13 bases separating them. The CDR3 has 15 residues. The chain's CDR3 is CASSPTFTASYEQYF. The DNA of the CDR3 is TGCGCCAGCAGCCCAACTTTTACGGCCTCCTACGAGCAGTACTTC.

This clonotype was seen ten or more times. The chain combines TRBV5-1 with TRBJ2-1; 11 bases agree with TRBD2. The trim removed 2 bases at V and 8 bases at J, leaving 12 bases unmatched. The CDR3 totals 17 residues. Looked up from germline, CDR1 is SGHRS and CDR2 is YFSETQ. Here the CDR3 reads CASSLLGGSGGVDEQFF. CDR3 nucleotides: TGCGCCAGCAGCTTATTAGGAGGTAGCGGGGGGGTTGATGAGCAGTTCTTC.

The DNA of the CDR3 is TGTGCCAGCAGTTTAGTTGTAGGGCAGACTTACGAGCAGTACTTC. Protein: CASSLVVGQTYEQYF. This rearrangement joins TRBV27 to TRBJ2-7; D unclear. V shed 2 bases and J shed 4 bases, with 15 bases lying between them. Per germline, CDR1 MNHEY and CDR2 SMNVEV (reference sequence). This CDR3 is 15 amino acids long.

This clonotype appeared many times. This sequence joins TRBV12-3 or TRBV12-4 and TRBJ2-3; D possibly uses TRBD1 or TRBD2 (5 bases each). This CDR3 is built from 15 residues. The V end was cut by 6 bases, the J end by 2 bases, with 15 bases between. CDR3 in DNA: TGTGCCAGCAGGGGACCGGGACCAGACACAGATACGCAGTATTTT. Its protein product is CASRGPGPDTDTQYF.

This clonotype was seen a handful of times. V is TRBV9 and J is TRBJ2-7, with 13 bases matching TRBD2. The V and J ends lost 0 bases and 5 bases, in that order; junction bases with no gene match: 5. Germline lookup yields CDR1 SGDLS and CDR2 YYNGEE. This CDR3 has 16 residues. The CDR3 DNA reads TGTGCCAGCAGCGTAGAACTAGCGGGAGGGTTTCACGAGCAGTACTTC. It yields the protein CASSVELAGGFHEQYF.

V and J are TRBV4-1 and TRBJ2-1, with 7 bases matching TRBD2. CDR3 length equals 16 residues. With V trimmed by 2 bases and J by 7 bases, 11 bases remained unmatched. CDR1 is MGHRA, CDR2 YSYEKL, per germline. The CDR3 DNA is TGCGCCAGCAGCCAATGGAGCAACGGGAGGAGGAATGAGCAGTTCTTC. This sequence encodes CASSQWSNGRRNEQFF.

This clonotype was recorded many times. The V and J genes are TRBV2 and TRBJ1-1, with a possible D match to TRBD1 (5 bases). There are 14 residues in the CDR3. From germline, CDR1 is SNHLY and CDR2 FYNNEI. V lost 6 bases and J lost 1, with 12 bases in between. The CDR3: CASRPGTANTEAFF. The CDR3 coding sequence is TGTGCCAGCAGGCCCGGGACGGCGAACACTGAAGCTTTCTTT. The full variable domain, its missing parts supplied by reference TRBV2 and TRBJ1-1, is EPEVTQTPSHQVTQMGQEVILRCVPISNHLYFYWYRQILGQKVEFLVSFYNNEISEKSEIFDDQFSVERPDGSNFTLKIRSTKLEDSAMYFCASRPGTANTEAFFGQGTRLTVV.

This clonotype has at least ten counts. The V and J genes are TRBV11-3 and TRBJ2-7, with a weak D call TRBD2 (6 bases). Trimming stripped 4 bases from V and 4 bases from J, with 11 bases between. CDR3 length: 13 amino acids. Germline loops: CDR1 SGHNT, CDR2 YENEEA. CDR3 protein: CASSSQAGYEQYF. CDR3 coding DNA: TGTGCCAGCAGCTCCCAGGCGGGGTACGAGCAGTACTTC.

This clonotype was observed a few times. The chain combines TRBV11-1 with TRBJ1-4, with D hard to call. The germline CDR1 and CDR2 sequences are SGHAT and FQDESV (reference sequence). The germline V and J ends were trimmed by 1 base and 0 bases, with 12 bases remaining between them. This CDR3 has 17 amino acids. The CDR3 bases are TGTGCCAGCAGCTTAGTTTTGGCAGAGGCAACTAATGAAAAACTGTTTTTT. Amino acid sequence: CASSLVLAEATNEKLFF. Variable domain in full (rest from reference TRBV11-1 and TRBJ1-4): EAEVAQSPRYKITEKSQAVAFWCDPISGHATLYWYRQILGQGPELLVQFQDESVVDDSQLPKDRFSAERLKGVDSTLKIQPAELGDSAMYLCASSLVLAEATNEKLFFGSGTQLSVL.

A single count supports this clonotype. The V gene is TRBV2, the J gene TRBJ2-3; 8 bases line up with TRBD1. Trimming took 8 bases from V and 2 from J; bases not matched to a gene: 15. CDR1 SNHLY and CDR2 FYNNEI come from the germline V gene. The CDR3 contains 17 residues. The CDR3 DNA reads TGTGCCAGCCCCCGGGACAGGAGCATCTCATTCACAGATACGCAGTATTTT. Its protein is CASPRDRSISFTDTQYF. Combining the CDR3 with reference TRBV2 and TRBJ2-3 gives the whole variable domain EPEVTQTPSHQVTQMGQEVILRCVPISNHLYFYWYRQILGQKVEFLVSFYNNEISEKSEIFDDQFSVERPDGSNFTLKIRSTKLEDSAMYFCASPRDRSISFTDTQYFGPGTRLTVL.

This clonotype was detected a few times. A clone one base away is much larger, so this may be a read error. The chain employs TRBV11-1 and TRBJ2-1; possibly TRBD1 for D (5 bases). The CDR3 extends over 13 amino acids. Germline assignment: CDR1 SGHAT and CDR2 FQDESV (reference sequence). Trimming cost V 4 bases and J 5 bases, with 9 bases left between them. The CDR3 reads CASSSRADNEQFF. CDR3 coding DNA: TGTGCCAGCAGCTCCAGGGCCGACAATGAGCAGTTCTTC.

Notes on this clonotype: A junction boundary mismatches the germline segment, possibly from a read error. V is TRBV5-1 and J is TRBJ2-3; D is unresolved. The CDR3 covers 15 residues. Germline V gene sequence: CDR1 SGHRS, CDR2 YFSETQ. The DNA of the CDR3 is TGTGCCAGCAGCTTGGCGGTGGGGAACACAGATACGCAGTATTTT. Translation gives CASSLAVGNTDTQYF. The variable domain in full, completed from reference TRBV5-1 and TRBJ2-3, reads KAGVTQTPRYLIKTRGQQVTLSCSPISGHRSVSWYQQTPGQGLQFLFEYFSETQRNKGNFPGRFSGRQFSNSRSEMNVSTLELGDSALYLCASSLAVGNTDTQYFGPGTRLTVL.

The CDR3 loop reads CSGFLSGAAGELFF. CDR3 in DNA: TGCAGCGGATTCCTTTCCGGGGCAGCCGGGGAGCTGTTTTTT. This chain connects TRBV29-1 to TRBJ2-2; possibly TRBD1 or TRBD2 for D (5 bases each). The germline CDR1 and CDR2 sequences are SQVTM and ANQGSEA. The germline V and J ends were trimmed by 7 bases and 6 bases, with 18 bases remaining between them. The CDR3 has 14 residues.

There are a few counts of this clonotype. Possible read error: a much larger clone is one base away. The rearrangement uses TRBV30 and TRBJ2-7; D gene unclear. The CDR3 totals 13 residues. Trimming shortened V by 4 bases and J by 5 bases, and 15 bases separated the two germline ends. Per germline, CDR1 GTSNPN and CDR2 SVGIG (reference sequence). For the CDR3, the DNA is TGTGCCTGGATAACGGCGGCCAGCCACGAGCAGTACTTC. Amino acid sequence: CAWITAASHEQYF.

This clonotype was found many times. DNA for the CDR3: TGCAGTGCATATTCGGCAGGGATATACGAGCAGTACTTC. Protein: CSAYSAGIYEQYF. The chain carries TRBV20-1 and TRBJ2-7, with a possible D match to TRBD1 (5 bases). Germline CDR1 is DFQATT and CDR2 is SNEGSKA (reference sequence). Trimming left V 6 bases short and J 4 bases short, with 16 bases between. CDR3 length: 13 amino acids.

This chain joins TRBV6-9 and TRBJ1-4; tentative D call: TRBD1 (6 bases). V lost 3 bases, J lost 2 bases, and 10 bases lay in between. CDR3 length: 15 residues. Germline assignment: CDR1 MNHGY and CDR2 SVAAGI. CDR3 amino acids: CASSYRGATNEKLFF. The CDR3 nucleotides are TGTGCCAGCAGTTACAGGGGTGCCACTAATGAAAAACTGTTTTTT.